This T cell receptor (beta chain) was found in a study of cytomegalovirus exposure and HLA in healthy donors (dated 2017 in TCRdb). Notes on the research overall: According to a later analysis, the 120 or so validation repertoires were produced on the same platform as the 666 repertoires of the first cohort. The study was designed to test whether signatures of past pathogen exposure could be identified by cataloging public T cell receptors. Along with the approximately 650-subject first cohort, a separate validation cohort of over a hundred different subjects was used. High-throughput TCR immunosequencing, statistical association of individual TCRs with disease status, and machine learning were combined to predict cytomegalovirus infection status.

The donors belonged to the validation cohort of over a hundred subjects, which was separate from the roughly 670-subject first cohort. The V and J ends are trimmed by 1 base and 5 bases, leaving 11 bases between them. The germline V gene supplies CDR1 SGHDN and CDR2 FVKESK. From the cysteine up to the phenylalanine, the CDR3 has a length of 14 residues. Left in the record is the CDR3 DNA by itself, 42 bases read in frame from the first base. Library generation was performed with the immunoSEQ multiplex PCR assay. The paper's processing steps were these. A statistical classification framework was built to diagnose cytomegalovirus status from the catalog of TCR beta chain sequences. TCRdb holds this immuneACCESS table with in-frame rearrangements only. Some clones are missing; in checked studies, unresolved V genes explain under half, and the rest has no known cause. V and J calls and clone size are given by that table; D and trimming were obtained from the DNA. The sample data list roughly 100,000 clones, and approximately 90% of these were observed just once. The top ten hold 3% to 4% of the sample.

About this clone: Its antigen specificity is not known. Per-nucleotide qualities are absent, and no much larger clonotype sits a single base away.

Findings and caveats that apply to the study as a whole: The study gave a list of 150 to 200 TCR beta chains associated with cytomegalovirus. Across donors, most TCR sequences were observed very rarely, whereas some public TCRs were present in many individuals. The classifier was reported to diagnose cytomegalovirus status with high specificity and sensitivity in both the original cohort and the validation cohort. The authors suggested that the approach could potentially be extended to other disease states and immunological phenotypes. Subsequent analysis determined that TCRs grouped into clusters in the first cohort also showed a tendency toward co-occurrence across the roughly 130 validation repertoires, and 85% to 95% of cluster scores exceeded 0. All 130 or so repertoires were used to score co-occurrence in the validation cohort in a later analysis, because that analysis had no HLA typing for the cohort. A few of the identified cytomegalovirus-associated TCR beta chains were confirmed in vitro to be specific for cytomegalovirus antigens.

The receptor was isolated from a young woman in good health and CMV-seropositive. Sequencing was done on a sample of PBMCs. In this chain, TRBV14 is recombined with TRBJ2-5; no D gene call is confident. The nucleotides are TGTGCCAGCAGCCAAGTCCGGTACCGGGAGACCCAGTACTTC. Its protein is CASSQVRYRETQYF.